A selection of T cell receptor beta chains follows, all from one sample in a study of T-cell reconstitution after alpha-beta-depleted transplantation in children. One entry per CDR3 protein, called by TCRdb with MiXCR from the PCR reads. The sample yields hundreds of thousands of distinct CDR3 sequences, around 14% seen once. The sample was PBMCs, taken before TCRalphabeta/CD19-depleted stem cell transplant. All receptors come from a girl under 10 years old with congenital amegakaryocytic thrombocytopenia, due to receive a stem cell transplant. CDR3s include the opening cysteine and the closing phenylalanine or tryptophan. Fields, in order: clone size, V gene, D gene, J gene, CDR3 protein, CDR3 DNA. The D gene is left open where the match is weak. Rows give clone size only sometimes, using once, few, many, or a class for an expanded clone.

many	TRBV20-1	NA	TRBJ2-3	CSAWGTDTQYF	TGCAGTGCTTGGGGAACAGATACGCAGTATTTT
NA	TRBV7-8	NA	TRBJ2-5	CASSGTGTSPQETQYF	TGTGCCAGCAGCGGGACCGGGACTTCTCCTCAAGAGACCCAGTACTTC
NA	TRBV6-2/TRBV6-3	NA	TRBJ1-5	CASSPTEGDIGNQPQHF	TGTGCCAGCAGTCCGACGGAGGGGGACATAGGCAATCAGCCCCAGCATTTT
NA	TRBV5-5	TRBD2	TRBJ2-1	CASSDSGTSGFYEQFF	TGTGCCAGCAGCGACTCCGGGACTAGCGGGTTCTATGAGCAGTTCTTC
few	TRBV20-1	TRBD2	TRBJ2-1	CSARDDLAGGNEQFF	TGCAGTGCTAGAGATGATCTAGCGGGAGGGAATGAGCAGTTCTTC
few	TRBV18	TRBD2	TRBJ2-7	CASSPLSGDPYEQYF	TGTGCCAGCTCACCACTTAGCGGGGATCCCTACGAGCAGTACTTC
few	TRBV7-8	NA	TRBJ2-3	CASSYLGGTDTQYF	TGTGCCAGCAGCTATCTAGGGGGCACAGATACGCAGTATTTT
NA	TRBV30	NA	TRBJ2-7	CAWSVRRATYEQYF	TGTGCCTGGAGTGTCAGACGAGCTACCTACGAGCAGTACTTC
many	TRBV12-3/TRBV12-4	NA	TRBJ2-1	CASSSGPLVRGNEQFF	TGTGCCAGCAGTTCCGGACCACTAGTAAGGGGCAATGAGCAGTTCTTC
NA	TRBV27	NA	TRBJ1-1	CASSGQENTEAFF	TGTGCCAGCAGCGGACAAGAGAACACTGAAGCTTTCTTT
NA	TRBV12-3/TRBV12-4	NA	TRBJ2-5	CASSSTGRKETQYF	TGTGCCAGCAGTTCAACAGGGCGGAAAGAGACCCAGTACTTC
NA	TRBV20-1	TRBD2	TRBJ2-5	CCARDLLAGGRSETQYF	TGCTGTGCTAGAGATTTACTAGCGGGAGGGAGGTCAGAGACCCAGTACTTC
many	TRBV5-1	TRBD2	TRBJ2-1	CASSLAGTSGPYNEQFF	TGCGCCAGCAGCTTGGCCGGGACTAGCGGACCCTACAATGAGCAGTTCTTC
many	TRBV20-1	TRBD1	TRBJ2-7	CSAYLRPGQGSYEQYF	TGCAGTGCTTATCTTCGACCGGGACAGGGTTCCTACGAGCAGTACTTC
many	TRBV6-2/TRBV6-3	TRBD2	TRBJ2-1	CASSSSVLAGGFF	TGTGCCAGCAGTTCCTCGGTACTAGCGGGTGGCTTCTTC
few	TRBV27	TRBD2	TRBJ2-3	CASSKQKTSGFEDTQYF	TGTGCCAGCAGTAAACAAAAGACTAGCGGGTTTGAAGATACGCAGTATTTT
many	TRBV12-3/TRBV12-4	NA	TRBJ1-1	CASSWGRRQQHNTEAFF	TGTGCCAGCAGTTGGGGCAGGAGACAGCAACACAACACTGAAGCTTTCTTT
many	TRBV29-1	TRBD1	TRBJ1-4	CSVVLTGREKLFF	TGCAGCGTTGTTCTGACAGGGAGGGAAAAACTGTTTTTT
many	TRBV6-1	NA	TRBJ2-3	CASKSLNTDTQYF	TGTGCCAGCAAATCTCTAAACACAGATACGCAGTATTTT
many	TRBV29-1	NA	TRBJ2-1	CSVEGLDISLLKDNEQFF	TGCAGCGTTGAGGGATTAGATATATCTCTCCTAAAGGACAATGAGCAGTTCTTC
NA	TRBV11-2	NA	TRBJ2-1	CASSLAARLVDEQFF	TGTGCCAGCAGCTTAGCTGCGAGATTGGTTGATGAGCAGTTCTTC
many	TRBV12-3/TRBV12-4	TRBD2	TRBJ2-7	CASSFAGGPSEQYF	TGTGCCAGCAGTTTTGCGGGAGGGCCGAGCGAGCAGTACTTC
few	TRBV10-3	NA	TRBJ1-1	CAISAGQTNTEAFF	TGTGCCATCAGTGCGGGACAAACGAACACTGAAGCTTTCTTT
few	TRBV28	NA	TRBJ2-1	CASSLLTWRNEQFF	TGTGCCAGCAGTTTATTGACTTGGCGGAATGAGCAGTTCTTC
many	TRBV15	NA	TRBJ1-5	CATSRDSRAGNQPQHF	TGTGCCACCAGCAGAGATAGTAGGGCTGGCAATCAGCCCCAGCATTTT
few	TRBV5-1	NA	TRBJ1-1	CASSFDAANTEAFF	TGCGCCAGCAGCTTCGACGCGGCGAACACTGAAGCTTTCTTT
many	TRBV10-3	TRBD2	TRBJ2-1	CAISESTSGYNEQFF	TGTGCCATCAGTGAGTCGACTAGCGGCTACAATGAGCAGTTCTTC
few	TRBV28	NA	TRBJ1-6	CASSQPAGESPLHF	TGTGCCAGCAGCCAACCAGCCGGGGAGTCACCCCTCCACTTT
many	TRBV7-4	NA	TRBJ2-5	CASSLAAGLGVGETQYF	TGTGCCAGCAGCTTAGCGGCCGGCCTTGGAGTGGGAGAGACCCAGTACTTC
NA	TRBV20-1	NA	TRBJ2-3	CSTTRRDGTDTQYF	TGCAGTACTACACGCAGGGATGGCACAGATACGCAGTATTTT
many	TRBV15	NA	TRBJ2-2	CATSRIQGTGELFF	TGTGCCACCAGCAGAATACAGGGTACCGGGGAGCTGTTTTTT
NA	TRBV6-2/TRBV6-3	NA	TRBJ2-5	CASSPRAVLETQYF	TGTGCCAGCAGTCCCAGGGCCGTTTTGGAGACCCAGTACTTC
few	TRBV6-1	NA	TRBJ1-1	CASEGFGREAFF	TGTGCCAGTGAAGGGTTCGGACGTGAAGCTTTCTTT
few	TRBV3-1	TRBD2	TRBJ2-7	CASSPVLAGEDGEQYF	TGTGCCAGCAGTCCAGTCCTAGCGGGAGAGGACGGGGAGCAGTACTTC
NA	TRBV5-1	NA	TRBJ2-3	CASSSLGDFTDTQYF	TGCGCCAGCAGCTCCCTGGGAGATTTCACAGATACGCAGTATTTT
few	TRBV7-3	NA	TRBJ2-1	CASSLRSDYNEQFF	TGTGCCAGCAGCCTGAGGTCAGACTACAATGAGCAGTTCTTC
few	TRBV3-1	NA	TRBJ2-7	CASSQVSDSEQYF	TGTGCCAGCAGCCAAGTTTCGGACTCCGAGCAGTACTTC
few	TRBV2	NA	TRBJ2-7	CASSDPSPTLKGYEQYF	TGTGCCAGCAGTGATCCCTCACCGACTCTGAAGGGCTACGAGCAGTACTTC
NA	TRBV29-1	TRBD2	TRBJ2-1	CSVEDPGGLLEQFF	TGCAGCGTTGAGGATCCGGGAGGGCTCCTTGAGCAGTTCTTC
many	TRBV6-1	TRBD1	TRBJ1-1	CASSQQGGEDTEAFF	TGTGCCAGCAGTCAACAGGGGGGTGAAGATACTGAAGCTTTCTTT
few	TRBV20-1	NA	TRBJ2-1	CSAIHSEFQPNEQFF	TGCAGTGCTATCCACAGTGAGTTCCAACCCAATGAGCAGTTCTTC